Sequencing of this TCR beta chain was carried out in a study of blood T cell repertoires in COVID-19. The wider study: Both acute and convalescent COVID-19 samples were obtained from the United States, Italy and Spain.

Trimming cost V 2 bases and J 4 bases; bases outside gene matches: 4. Germline lookup yields CDR1 MDHEN and CDR2 SYDVKM. The CDR3 has 15 amino acids. As processed by the authors: Cell counts per sample came from amplifying reference gene primers. Profiling relied on immunoSEQ multiplex PCR, and the TCRdb table lists in-frame clones only, not all of them. That table gives V, J and clone size, and the DNA gave D and trimming. The sample records 80,000 to 95,000 clones, roughly 83% being singletons. Sequencing was done on a sample of peripheral blood. The receptor comes from an elderly woman with active or convalescent COVID-19. The rearrangement uses TRBV28 and TRBJ2-1, with 8 positions matching TRBD2. Here the CDR3 reads CASSLPGGVYNEQFF. The DNA for the CDR3 is TGTGCCAGCAGTTTACCCGGGGGGGTATACAATGAGCAGTTCTTC. Drawing the rest from reference TRBV28 and TRBJ2-1, the complete variable domain is DVKVTQSSRYLVKRTGEKVFLECVQDMDHENMFWYRQDPGLGLRLIYFSYDVKMKEKGDIPEGYSVSREKKERFSLILESASTNQTSMYLCASSLPGGVYNEQFFGPGTRLTVL.